The 24 T cell receptor beta chains presented below share a single source sample, sequenced in a study of blood T cell repertoires in COVID-19. Sequencing was performed with immunoSEQ multiplex PCR; in TCRdb, only in-frame clones are kept and a portion is missing. This table has about 270,000 clones, about nine tenths appearing once. Sequenced sample: peripheral blood. All receptors derive from a man in his fifties or sixties who had recovered from COVID-19.

The chain couples TRBV12-5 to TRBJ2-5; TRBD2 matches 14 bases. Germline V gene sequence: CDR1 LGHNT, CDR2 FRNRAP. CDR3 size: 17 residues. V dropped 4 bases and J dropped 2; count of bases not matched to a gene: 6. The CDR3 DNA reads TGTGCTAGTGGTTCACAAGGACTAGCGGGGGGACAAGAGACCCAGTACTTC. It yields the protein CASGSQGLAGGQETQYF. Variable domain in full (rest from reference TRBV12-5 and TRBJ2-5): DARVTQTPRHKVTEMGQEVTMRCQPILGHNTVFWYRQTMMQGLELLAYFRNRAPLDDSGMPKDRFSAEMPDATLATLKIQPSEPRDSAVYFCASGSQGLAGGQETQYFGPGTRLLVL.

The rearrangement uses TRBV12-5 and TRBJ2-7; 14 bases agree with TRBD2. Germline V CDR1 and CDR2: LGHNT, FRNRAP. This CDR3 has 17 amino acids. V gave up 0 bases and J gave up 2 bases; unmatched junction bases: 3. CDR3 residues: CASGLVRTSGGTYEQYF. In nucleotides, the CDR3 is TGTGCTAGTGGTTTGGTAAGGACTAGCGGGGGGACCTACGAGCAGTACTTC.

The CDR3 DNA follows: TGTGCCAGCAGTGACAAGCTGACAGGGAACACTGAAGCTTTCTTT. Translated: CASSDKLTGNTEAFF. V and J are TRBV6-4 and TRBJ1-1, with a possible D match to TRBD1 (6 bases). Trimming removed 2 bases from V and 1 base from J, with 11 bases in between. Germline V gene sequence: CDR1 MRHNA, CDR2 SNTAGT. This CDR3 is built from 15 residues.

The CDR3 reads CASIGTGSGYTF. The CDR3 DNA reads TGTGCCAGTATCGGGACAGGGAGTGGCTACACCTTC. The chain recombines TRBV19 with TRBJ1-2, with TRBD1 identical over 9 bases. The CDR3 is 12 amino acids. J lost 7 bases, V lost 7 bases, and 4 bases had no gene match. Germline V lookup: CDR1 LNHDA, CDR2 SQIVND (reference sequence).

The chain couples TRBV21-1 to TRBJ1-2; TRBD1 was called by the table and not checked on the DNA. TRBV21-1 is marked as a pseudogene. This CDR3 has 13 amino acids. CDR3 bases: TGTGCCAGCAGCAACCCGACAGGGGGCGGCTACACCTTC. This translates into CASSNPTGGGYTF.

This chain joins TRBV7-9 and TRBJ2-3; 7 bases fit TRBD1. J lost 3 bases, V lost 4 bases, and 10 bases had no gene match. Germline assignment: CDR1 SEHNR and CDR2 FQNEAQ (reference sequence). CDR3 length: 16 amino acids. The CDR3, as DNA: TGTGCCAGCAGCTCGCTGAACAGGGGCCGGACAGATACGCAGTATTTT. Translating it yields CASSSLNRGRTDTQYF.

V usage is TRBV5-1 and J usage is TRBJ2-2; 10 positions match TRBD1. V shed 4 bases, J shed 4 bases, and the junction held 7 bases outside the gene matches. Germline V lookup: CDR1 SGHRS, CDR2 YFSETQ. The CDR3 is made up of 16 amino acids. CDR3 sequence: CASSLKDRGATGELFF. DNA of the CDR3: TGCGCCAGCAGCCTAAAGGACAGGGGGGCCACCGGGGAGCTGTTTTTT. Drawing the rest from reference TRBV5-1 and TRBJ2-2, the complete variable domain is KAGVTQTPRYLIKTRGQQVTLSCSPISGHRSVSWYQQTPGQGLQFLFEYFSETQRNKGNFPGRFSGRQFSNSRSEMNVSTLELGDSALYLCASSLKDRGATGELFFGEGSRLTVL.

This clone was picked up one time. DNA for the CDR3: TGTGCCAGCAGCCAAAGGGGCCGTGAGACCCAGTACTTC. Amino acids: CASSQRGRETQYF. The J gene is TRBJ2-5, the V gene TRBV3-1 (or the pseudogene TRBV3-2), with TRBD1 as a possible D gene (5 bases). The V end lost 2 bases, the J end lost 5 bases, and 9 bases lay between the germline ends. Germline assignment: CDR1 LGHDT and CDR2 YNNKEL (reference sequence). This CDR3 is built from 13 residues.

The genes are TRBV5-1 and TRBJ2-7, with unresolved D. The germline CDR1 and CDR2 sequences are SGHRS and YFSETQ. The CDR3 sequence is 14 residues long. V was trimmed by 0 bases and J by 2 bases, leaving 9 bases between them. The chain's CDR3 is CASSLGLKTYEQYF. The CDR3 nucleotides are TGCGCCAGCAGCTTGGGACTTAAAACCTACGAGCAGTACTTC.

V gene TRBV19 combines with J gene TRBJ2-1; D possibly corresponds to TRBD2 (5 bases). V gave up 4 bases and J gave up 9 bases, with 13 bases separating them. This CDR3 is 13 amino acids long. Germline V CDR1 and CDR2: LNHDA, SQIVND (reference sequence). The CDR3 bases are TGTGCCAGTAGTAGCGGGTCACGGGGTGAGCAGTTCTTC. Translating it yields CASSSGSRGEQFF. The full variable domain, with the rest looked up from reference TRBV19 and TRBJ2-1, is DGGITQSPKYLFRKEGQNVTLSCEQNLNHDAMYWYRQDPGQGLRLIYYSQIVNDFQKGDIAEGYSVSREKKESFPLTVTSAQKNPTAFYLCASSSGSRGEQFFGPGTRLTVL.

The chain employs TRBV6-4 and TRBJ1-2, with TRBD1 matching over 9 bases. Germline V lookup: CDR1 MRHNA, CDR2 SNTAGT. The ends lost 3 bases at V and 10 bases at J; junction bases unmatched: 6. The CDR3 is 13 amino acids. Written as DNA, the CDR3 is TGTGCCAGCAGTGAACAGGGGGCCGTCGACTACACCTTC. Protein product: CASSEQGAVDYTF.

The chain joins TRBV7-6 to TRBJ1-4; D perhaps matches TRBD1 (5 bases). There are 14 residues in the CDR3. The V gene lost 7 bases and the J gene lost 5 bases, with 14 bases spanning the gap. CDR1 is SGHVS and CDR2 is FNYEAQ in the germline V gene. CDR3 in DNA: TGTGCCAGCACGGGGGAAGCATTGAATGAAAAACTGTTTTTT. It encodes CASTGEALNEKLFF.

This chain joins TRBV6-5 and TRBJ2-4; TRBD2 is a possible D gene (6 bases). This CDR3 region has 14 residues. V lost 8 bases and J lost 6, with 17 bases in between. Germline lookup yields CDR1 MNHEY and CDR2 SVGAGI. In DNA, the CDR3 is TGTGCCAGCTCTGGGCAGGGAGGTGGAAACATTCAGTACTTC. This codes for CASSGQGGGNIQYF.

The genes are TRBV7-3 and TRBJ1-1; D not resolved. Trimming left V 2 bases short and J 5 bases short, with 9 bases between. The CDR3 is made up of 13 amino acids. Germline values: CDR1 SGHTA, CDR2 FQGTGA. CDR3 amino acids: CASSLYPETEAFF. In nucleotides, the CDR3 is TGTGCCAGCAGCTTATACCCGGAGACTGAAGCTTTCTTT.

This chain uses TRBV24-1 with TRBJ2-1; 11 bases agree with TRBD1. CDR3 length: 14 residues. In germline, CDR1 is KGHDR, CDR2 SFDVKD. V trimming: 5 bases; J trimming: 6 bases; junction bases outside the gene matches: 2. The CDR3 is CATSGDRGFNEQFF. The CDR3 DNA follows: TGTGCCACCAGTGGGGACAGGGGGTTCAATGAGCAGTTCTTC.

The chain carries TRBV7-6 and TRBJ2-7; tentatively, D is TRBD2 (5 bases). V gave up 1 base and J gave up 6 bases, with 7 bases separating them. The CDR3 has 12 residues. Germline CDR1 reads SGHVS; CDR2 reads FNYEAQ. CDR3 amino acids: CASSLDGGEQYF. The CDR3 DNA is TGTGCCAGCAGCTTAGACGGAGGCGAGCAGTACTTC.

This clone has a single count. CDR3 loop: CASSVATTDTQYF. The DNA for the CDR3 is TGTGCCAGCAGCGTAGCTACCACAGATACGCAGTATTTT. The V and J genes are TRBV9 and TRBJ2-3; D ambiguous. This CDR3 is built from 13 residues. Per the germline V gene, CDR1 is SGDLS and CDR2 is YYNGEE. The V and J ends lost 0 bases and 2 bases respectively, with 4 bases between them.

J is TRBJ2-5 and V is TRBV3-1 (or the pseudogene TRBV3-2), with 7 bases that match TRBD2. CDR1 is LGHDT and CDR2 is YNNKEL in the germline V gene (reference sequence). The CDR3 spans 15 residues. The junction had 7 bases not matched to a gene; V was cut back by 4 bases and J by 2 bases. CDR3: CASSPLLALQETQYF. The CDR3 DNA follows: TGTGCCAGCAGCCCCTTACTAGCGTTACAAGAGACCCAGTACTTC.

The V call is TRBV18, the J call TRBJ2-7; TRBD1 matches at 9 bases. The V and J ends lost 3 bases and 3 bases, in that order; junction bases with no gene match: 9. The CDR3 totals 16 residues. Germline V CDR1 and CDR2: KGHSH, LQKENI. The CDR3 coding sequence is TGTGCCAGCTCACCCCCTCGGCGGACAGGGGACTACGAGCAGTACTTC. This translates into CASSPPRRTGDYEQYF.

This clone was seen once. This chain connects TRBV7-2 to TRBJ2-7; the D gene is possibly TRBD2 (5 bases). Per germline, CDR1 SGHTA and CDR2 FQGNSA. V shed 5 bases and J shed 1 base, with 9 bases lying between them. This CDR3 contains 13 residues. As DNA, the CDR3 is TGTGCCAGCAGCGGAGGTGGATCCTACGAGCAGTACTTC. It specifies CASSGGGSYEQYF.

The chain links TRBV6-1 to TRBJ2-3, with D possibly being TRBD1 (6 bases). The CDR3 loop spans 17 amino acids. The germline V and J ends were trimmed by 4 bases and 0 bases, with 17 bases remaining between them. Germline V gene lookup returns CDR1 MNHNS and CDR2 SASEGT. CDR3 sequence: CASSVTGIWSSTDTQYF. In nucleotides, the CDR3 is TGTGCCAGCAGTGTTACAGGGATCTGGTCTAGCACAGATACGCAGTATTTT.

The J gene is TRBJ2-2, the V gene TRBV5-1; D gene ambiguous. The V and J ends lost 4 bases and 1 base respectively, with 5 bases between them. The CDR3 contains 13 residues. The germline CDR1 and CDR2 sequences are SGHRS and YFSETQ. CDR3 amino acids: CASSLLNTGELFF. The CDR3 DNA reads as TGCGCCAGCAGCCTACTGAACACCGGGGAGCTGTTTTTT.

This chain joins TRBV12-5 and TRBJ1-2; 8 nucleotides align to TRBD1. CDR1 is LGHNT and CDR2 is FRNRAP in the germline V gene. V trimming: 5 bases; J trimming: 4 bases; junction bases outside the gene matches: 3. The CDR3 sequence is 13 residues long. The CDR3 spells CASGIGTGYGYTF. For the CDR3, the DNA is TGTGCTAGTGGTATAGGGACAGGCTATGGCTACACCTTC.

This chain uses TRBV5-4 with TRBJ1-5; 9 nucleotides agree with TRBD1. This CDR3 contains 15 residues. V was clipped by 4 bases and J by 4 bases; unmatched bases: 6. Per germline, CDR1 SGHNT and CDR2 YYREEE (reference sequence). The DNA for the CDR3 is TGTGCCAGCAGCCTACAGGGGGCTAAGAATCAGCCCCAGCATTTT. The encoded protein is CASSLQGAKNQPQHF. Based on the CDR3 plus reference TRBV5-4 and TRBJ1-5, the full variable domain is ETGVTQSPTHLIKTRGQQVTLRCSSQSGHNTVSWYQQALGQGPQFIFQYYREEENGRGNFPPRFSGLQFPNYSSELNVNALELDDSALYLCASSLQGAKNQPQHFGDGTRLSIL.